Below are 27 T cell receptor beta chains sequenced from a single sample in a study of T cell responses to AZD1222 COVID-19 vaccine. Sequenced by immunoSEQ multiplex PCR; TCRdb stores in-frame clones only, minus some. Among 100,000 or so clones listed, more than 85% were seen once. The sequenced sample was peripheral blood, obtained 28 days after the second AZD1222 dose. Receptors were obtained from an adult who received the AZD1222 COVID-19 vaccine.

The chain couples TRBV5-6 to TRBJ1-1; D possibly corresponds to TRBD1 (5 bases). The CDR3 is 16 residues long. V lost 0 bases, J lost 1 base, and 13 bases lay in between. Germline CDR1 and CDR2: SGHDT and YYEEEE. Written as DNA, the CDR3 is TGTGCCAGCAGCTTGGGACTAGGACATCAGAACACTGAAGCTTTCTTT. It translates to CASSLGLGHQNTEAFF. Full variable domain (outside the CDR3, taken from reference TRBV5-6 and TRBJ1-1): DAGVTQSPTHLIKTRGQQVTLRCSPKSGHDTVSWYQQALGQGPQFIFQYYEEEERQRGNFPDRFSGHQFPNYSSELNVNALLLGDSALYLCASSLGLGHQNTEAFFGQGTRLTVV.

The chain joins TRBV5-1 to TRBJ2-1, with 8 bases identical to TRBD1. J was trimmed by 0 bases and V by 3 bases; bases with no gene match: 5. The germline V gene has CDR1 SGHRS and CDR2 YFSETQ. CDR3 length equals 16 residues. The CDR3 nucleotides read TGCGCCAGCAGCTCCCGGACAGGGAGCTCCTACAATGAGCAGTTCTTC. Amino acid sequence: CASSSRTGSSYNEQFF.

Only one count was recorded for this clone. The gene calls are TRBV28 and TRBJ1-5; D unresolved. Germline CDR1 MDHEN, CDR2 SYDVKM. The CDR3 is made up of 12 amino acids. V was clipped by 6 bases and J by 1 base, with 4 bases between them. CDR3: CASRTSNQPQHF. CDR3 sequence (DNA): TGTGCCAGCAGGACAAGCAATCAGCCCCAGCATTTT.

V is TRBV4-1 and J is TRBJ1-6, with no clear D. There are 14 residues in the CDR3. The V end was cut by 4 bases, the J end by 5 bases, with 9 bases between. Germline V gives CDR1 MGHRA, CDR2 YSYEKL. This CDR3 reads CASSPVPDNSPLHF. CDR3 in DNA: TGCGCCAGCAGCCCGGTACCTGATAATTCACCCCTCCACTTT.

The rearrangement links TRBV7-2 to TRBJ2-1; 7 bases agree with TRBD2. CDR1 and CDR2 (germline): SGHTA, FQGNSA. The V gene end was trimmed by 5 bases and the J gene end by 7 bases; junction bases not matched to a gene: 17. The CDR3 length is 17 residues. The CDR3 DNA follows: TGTGCCAGCAGCGCATCTCGACTAGCTCTGGGGCTTAATGAGCAGTTCTTC. The encoded protein is CASSASRLALGLNEQFF.

The V gene is TRBV29-1, the J gene TRBJ1-2; D ambiguous. V was cut by 4 bases and J by 6 bases, with 12 bases left in between. This CDR3 spans 12 amino acids. Germline V gives CDR1 SQVTM, CDR2 ANQGSEA. In DNA, the CDR3 is TGCAGCGTTGGGGATGGGGTTGATGGCTACACCTTC. Protein product: CSVGDGVDGYTF. Full variable domain (rest looked up from reference TRBV29-1 and TRBJ1-2): SAVISQKPSRDICQRGTSLTIQCQVDSQVTMMFWYRQQPGQSLTLIATANQGSEATYESGFVIDKFPISRPNLTFSTLTVSNMSPEDSSIYLCSVGDGVDGYTFGSGTRLTVV.

The V gene is TRBV5-8, the J gene TRBJ1-5, with D perhaps matching TRBD1 (6 bases). Germline V CDR1 and CDR2: SGHTS, YDEGEE. The CDR3 consists of 16 residues. The V gene lost 0 bases and the J gene lost 5 bases, with 15 bases spanning the gap. The CDR3 coding sequence is TGTGCCAGCAGCTTGGGACGGGCCGGGGGGCATCAGCCCCAGCATTTT. Residues: CASSLGRAGGHQPQHF.

V gene TRBV28 combines with J gene TRBJ1-2; TRBD1 matches at 8 bases. This CDR3 has 15 residues. The V gene end was trimmed by 7 bases and the J gene end by 7 bases; junction bases not matched to a gene: 14. Germline CDR1 and CDR2: MDHEN and SYDVKM. CDR3 sequence (DNA): TGTGCCAGCACCGAGACAGGGGATTGGGTCTTTGGCTACACCTTC. This gives the protein CASTETGDWVFGYTF.

This clone has a handful of counts. The V and J genes are TRBV6-5 and TRBJ2-7; D is unresolved. CDR3 length: 14 residues. CDR1 is MNHEY, CDR2 SVGAGI, per germline. With 3 bases removed from V and 7 bases from J, the gap between germline ends came to 16 bases. Written as DNA, the CDR3 is TGTGCCAGCAGTTATGATACCCAGAGAGGTGAGCAGTACTTC. It codes for CASSYDTQRGEQYF.

The chain links TRBV28 to TRBJ1-1; D call uncertain. Trimming removed 5 bases from V and 5 bases from J, with 12 bases in between. The CDR3 covers 13 residues. From germline, CDR1 is MDHEN and CDR2 SYDVKM. CDR3 sequence: CASSLVVGTEAFF. The CDR3 coding sequence is TGTGCCAGCAGTCTAGTAGTAGGGACTGAAGCTTTCTTT.

The J gene is TRBJ1-2, the V gene TRBV6-5; 7 positions agree with TRBD1. The V segment lost 0 bases and the J segment 7 bases; nucleotides outside the gene matches: 11. This CDR3 is 16 amino acids long. CDR1 and CDR2 from the germline V gene are MNHEY and SVGAGI. CDR3 residues: CASSYSMEGARGGYTF. CDR3 coding DNA: TGTGCCAGCAGTTACTCGATGGAGGGGGCGCGTGGTGGCTACACCTTC.

The rearrangement joins TRBV6-5 to TRBJ2-2; D remains unclear. The CDR3 consists of 13 residues. Germline CDR1 and CDR2: MNHEY and SVGAGI. Deletions cut 5 bases from V and 2 bases from J, with 6 bases between. CDR3 amino acids: CASSRKNTGELFF. CDR3 in DNA: TGTGCCAGCAGTCGGAAAAACACCGGGGAGCTGTTTTTT.

The genes are TRBV28 and TRBJ1-2, with 10 nucleotides matching TRBD1. Trimming removed 9 bases from V and 4 bases from J; junction bases left unmatched: 8. The CDR3 totals 14 residues. Germline CDR1 and CDR2: MDHEN and SYDVKM. The DNA of the CDR3 is TGTGCCAGTCTGACAGGGGGCTATGTCTATGGCTACACCTTC. It specifies CASLTGGYVYGYTF.

The chain couples TRBV12-5 to TRBJ1-1; D gene unclear. In germline, CDR1 is LGHNT, CDR2 FRNRAP. Between the trimmed V and J ends, which lost 2 bases and 4 bases, there was a span of 5 bases. CDR3 length equals 12 residues. The CDR3 DNA follows: TGTGCTAGTGGTTTGACCGGCACTGAAGCTTTCTTT. The encoded protein is CASGLTGTEAFF.

This sequence joins TRBV6-5 and TRBJ1-2; tentatively, D is TRBD1 (6 bases). Germline loops: CDR1 MNHEY, CDR2 SVGAGI. CDR3 length equals 15 residues. V lost 0 bases to trimming and J lost 4 bases, with 12 bases between them. For the CDR3, the DNA is TGTGCCAGCAGTTACTCGCAGGACAGCCCCTATGGCTACACCTTC. Protein product: CASSYSQDSPYGYTF.

The chain joins TRBV7-6 to TRBJ2-7; 11 bases map to TRBD1. V was pared by 5 bases and J by 5 bases, with 8 bases of the junction left unmatched. CDR3 length: 15 residues. Germline V gene data show CDR1 as SGHVS and CDR2 as FNYEAQ. CDR3 sequence reads: CASSPGTGGRNEQYF. The CDR3 DNA reads TGTGCCAGCAGCCCGGGGACAGGGGGGAGGAACGAGCAGTACTTC.

The chain combines TRBV14 with TRBJ2-5; 8 bases line up with TRBD1. The CDR3 spans 16 residues. The trim removed 1 base at V and 2 bases at J, leaving 6 bases unmatched. Germline V CDR1 and CDR2: SGHDN, FVKESK. CDR3 region: CASSQGTGSSQETQYF. The CDR3 bases are TGTGCCAGCAGCCAAGGGACAGGGTCATCGCAAGAGACCCAGTACTTC. Full variable domain (missing parts from reference TRBV14 and TRBJ2-5): EAGVTQFPSHSVIEKGQTVTLRCDPISGHDNLYWYRRVMGKEIKFLLHFVKESKQDESGMPNNRFLAERTGGTYSTLKVQPAELEDSGVYFCASSQGTGSSQETQYFGPGTRLLVL.

The chain is built from TRBV5-1 and TRBJ2-5, with 12 bases matching TRBD2. This CDR3 is 15 amino acids long. CDR1 is SGHRS, CDR2 YFSETQ, per germline. The junction had 6 bases not matched to a gene; V was cut back by 0 bases and J by 9 bases. The CDR3 protein is CASSLGLAGAEAQYF. The CDR3, as DNA: TGCGCCAGCAGCTTGGGACTAGCGGGGGCGGAGGCCCAGTACTTC.

V and J are TRBV7-8 and TRBJ2-1; 9 nucleotides align to TRBD1. V was pared by 1 base and J by 10 bases, with 5 bases of the junction left unmatched. Germline loops: CDR1 SGHVS, CDR2 FQNEAQ. This CDR3 has 14 residues. CDR3 protein: CASSLDTGGEEQFF. The CDR3 region has the DNA TGTGCCAGCAGCTTAGATACAGGGGGCGAGGAGCAGTTCTTC. Based on the CDR3 plus reference TRBV7-8 and TRBJ2-1, the full variable domain is GAGVSQSPRYKVAKRGQDVALRCDPISGHVSLFWYQQALGQGPEFLTYFQNEAQLDKSGLPSDRFFAERPEGSVSTLKIQRTQQEDSAVYLCASSLDTGGEEQFFGPGTRLTVL.

V and J are TRBV19 and TRBJ1-5; unclear D gene. Trimming shortened V by 1 base and J by 4 bases, and 8 bases separated the two germline ends. The germline gives CDR1 LNHDA, CDR2 SQIVND (reference sequence). The CDR3 contains 14 residues. In DNA form, the CDR3 reads TGTGCCAGTAGTATAGCTCCCTGGAATCAGCCCCAGCATTTT. This encodes CASSIAPWNQPQHF.

The V call is TRBV7-9, the J call TRBJ1-3; D remains ambiguous. The V end was cut by 6 bases, the J end by 4 bases, with 7 bases between. Germline V gene data show CDR1 as SEHNR and CDR2 as FQNEAQ (reference sequence). CDR3 size: 12 residues. CDR3 bases: TGTGCCAGCAGTTCCTTGGGAAACACCATATATTTT. This codes for CASSSLGNTIYF.

The J gene is TRBJ2-5, the V gene TRBV2; no firm D call. Trimming pared 4 bases from V and 4 bases from J, leaving 10 bases between. This CDR3 is 13 amino acids long. Germline-derived CDR1 and CDR2 are SNHLY and FYNNEI. As DNA, the CDR3 is TGTGCCAGCAGTGGTCAGCTCCTAGAGACCCAGTACTTC. Its protein is CASSGQLLETQYF.

The rearrangement joins TRBV5-1 to TRBJ2-5, with TRBD1 matching over 7 bases. The CDR3 spans 16 residues. V dropped 0 bases and J dropped 2; count of bases not matched to a gene: 7. Germline CDR1 and CDR2: SGHRS and YFSETQ. This CDR3 reads CASSLDATGAQETQYF. The CDR3 DNA is TGCGCCAGCAGCTTGGACGCAACAGGGGCGCAAGAGACCCAGTACTTC.

This clone came up once. The rearrangement links TRBV9 to TRBJ2-2, with D possibly matching TRBD1 (5 bases). The CDR3 loop spans 17 amino acids. Germline V lookup: CDR1 SGDLS, CDR2 YYNGEE. Trimming took off 4 bases at V and 3 bases at J, with 19 bases between the two ends. The CDR3 bases are TGTGCCAGCAGCTTACCTTCCCAGGGCCGCCACACCGGGGAGCTGTTTTTT. This sequence encodes CASSLPSQGRHTGELFF.

In nucleotides, the CDR3 is TGCGCCAGCAGCTCCGGGACAGGGGCAAGCAACCGCTATGGCTACACCTTC. Translated: CASSSGTGASNRYGYTF. The chain couples TRBV5-1 to TRBJ1-2, with 10 bases identical to TRBD1. The V segment lost 3 bases and the J segment 4 bases; nucleotides outside the gene matches: 12. Germline CDR1 reads SGHRS; CDR2 reads YFSETQ. CDR3 length equals 17 residues.

The rearrangement uses TRBV4-1 and TRBJ2-5; the D call may be TRBD1 or TRBD2 (5 bases each). Germline V gene data show CDR1 as MGHRA and CDR2 as YSYEKL. The germline V and J ends were trimmed by 1 base and 5 bases, with 14 bases remaining between them. CDR3 length equals 15 residues. The CDR3 protein is CASSQVRGLGETQYF. Written as DNA, the CDR3 is TGCGCCAGCAGCCAAGTGAGGGGCTTAGGGGAGACCCAGTACTTC.

This chain joins TRBV3-1 (or the pseudogene TRBV3-2) and TRBJ2-7; 8 bases agree with TRBD1. This CDR3 comprises 14 residues. V lost 3 bases to trimming and J lost 4 bases; unmatched junction nucleotides: 5. Germline CDR1 LGHDT, CDR2 YNNKEL (reference sequence). CDR3 in amino acids: CASSQFGQGYEQYF. CDR3 bases: TGTGCCAGCAGCCAGTTCGGACAGGGTTACGAGCAGTACTTC.